Listed below are T cell receptor beta chains from one sample, sequenced in a study of T cells after posttransplantation cyclophosphamide. Clones were sequenced by immunoSEQ multiplex PCR, and TCRdb holds only the in-frame ones, with some missing. The data show some 19,000 clones, with over 70% seen just once and 25% to 35% held by the top ten. This material consisted of PBMCs, taken after an allogeneic stem cell transplant with post-transplant cyclophosphamide. Receptor source: a male patient between 25 and 40 years old who received an allogeneic stem cell transplant from a related donor, was CMV-positive, and had acute GVHD only. Some of the T cells may derive from the graft donor. Each CDR3 is given with its conserved first and last residue. Fields, in order: CDR3 protein, CDR3 DNA, V gene, D gene, J gene, clone size. A D gene is named only where the DNA matches it firmly. Rows may omit the clone size; those that give it use once, few, many or a size class.

CASSVGLAGGNEQFF,TGTGCCAGCAGCGTAGGGCTAGCGGGGGGCAATGAGCAGTTCTTC,TRBV9,TRBD2,TRBJ2-1,.
CAWSVSLSTEAFF,TGTGCCTGGAGTGTGTCACTAAGCACTGAAGCTTTCTTT,TRBV30,.,TRBJ1-1,once
CASISGAMRTEAFF,TGTGCCAGCATATCTGGGGCAATGAGAACTGAAGCTTTCTTT,TRBV5-6,.,TRBJ1-1,.
CASSIRPGLVAREQYF,TGTGCCAGTAGTATTAGGCCGGGACTAGTGGCTCGCGAGCAGTACTTC,TRBV19,TRBD2,TRBJ2-7,.
CASGQNYGYTF,TGTGCCAGTGGGCAGAACTATGGCTACACCTTC,TRBV2,.,TRBJ1-2,few
CAWSRDSLTQLFF,TGTGCCTGGAGTCGGGACAGCCTGACCCAGCTGTTTTTT,TRBV30,TRBD1,TRBJ1-4,.
CASSFGGLTEAFF,TGTGCCAGCAGCTTCGGGGGTCTCACTGAAGCTTTCTTT,TRBV7-8,.,TRBJ1-1,many
CASSSGTSGGGGETQYF,TGTGCCAGCAGCTCCGGGACTAGCGGGGGGGGTGGAGAGACCCAGTACTTC,TRBV7-9,TRBD2,TRBJ2-5,.
CASSQDLRGAYSYEQYF,TGCGCCAGCAGCCAAGATCTGCGGGGGGCCTACTCCTACGAGCAGTACTTC,TRBV4-3,TRBD2,TRBJ2-7,.
CASSEGTGLISTEAFF,TGTGCCAGCAGCGAGGGGACAGGGTTAATTAGTACTGAAGCTTTCTTT,TRBV9,TRBD1,TRBJ1-1,.
CASSTGTGGRTEAFF,TGCGCCAGCAGCACTGGGACAGGGGGTCGTACTGAAGCTTTCTTT,TRBV5-1,TRBD1,TRBJ1-1,few
CAIRKGRDNYNEQFF,TGTGCCATCAGGAAGGGAAGGGACAACTACAATGAGCAGTTCTTC,TRBV10-3,.,TRBJ2-1,.
CASSLDIAGPSDTQYF,TGTGCCAGCAGCTTAGACATAGCGGGGCCTTCAGATACGCAGTATTTT,TRBV7-9,TRBD2,TRBJ2-3,.
CASSFMDWTGGNSPLHF,TGTGCCAGCAGCTTCATGGACTGGACAGGGGGTAATTCACCCCTCCACTTT,TRBV7-2,TRBD1,TRBJ1-6,.
CASSLTSGKYTQYF,TGTGCCAGCAGTCTAACTAGCGGAAAATATACGCAGTATTTT,TRBV6-1,TRBD2,TRBJ2-3,.
CASSPVGDGAEQYF,TGTGCCAGCAGCCCAGTAGGGGATGGGGCCGAGCAGTACTTC,TRBV7-9,.,TRBJ2-7,.
CASSAQGAAKNIQYF,TGTGCCAGCAGCGCCCAGGGGGCAGCCAAAAACATTCAGTACTTC,TRBV5-6,TRBD1,TRBJ2-4,.